This T cell receptor (beta chain) was found in a study of beta chain features in type 1 diabetes. Study-level points and caveats: People with Type 1 diabetes carried modestly yet significantly shorter TCRB CDR3s in all four CD4+ subsets.

Reverse transcription of all isolated RNA meant that expressed TCRB transcripts were sequenced. TCRdb's table, derived via immunoSEQ multiplex PCR, lists solely in-frame clones and lacks some. The table includes hundreds of thousands of clones, over 10% detected once. Germline V lookup: CDR1 MDHEN, CDR2 SYDVKM. V was clipped by 3 bases and J by 5 bases; unmatched bases: 11. CDR3 length: 16 amino acids. About this clone: Its antigen is unknown.

J is TRBJ1-1 and V is TRBV28; 8 bases align to TRBD1. Sample: naive CD4+ T cells from blood. This TCR came from a man between 18 and 35 years old with type 1 diabetes. The CDR3 sequence: CASSFNRGERGTEAFF. In DNA form, the CDR3 reads TGTGCCAGCAGTTTTAACAGGGGGGAAAGAGGAACTGAAGCTTTCTTT.